These T cell receptor beta chains were read from a single sample in a study of breast tumors, draining lymph nodes, adjacent tissues. TCRdb itself ran the multiplex PCR reads through MiXCR, one entry per CDR3 protein. Among 150,000 to 250,000 distinct CDR3 sequences listed, approximately 33% were seen once. Sequenced material: axillary lymph node tissue. Source of these receptors: a female donor with breast cancer. Some clones in this sample may be carry-over from other donors' samples. The conserved cysteine and the conserved F or W are not part of the CDR3 here. Not all rows give a size; the values are once, few, many and, for expanded clones, a class.

TRBV6-6	TRBJ2-2	-	ASSDQGANTGELF
TRBV12-3/TRBV12-4	TRBJ2-5	many	ASSTPTSGVETQY
TRBV19	TRBJ2-5	-	ASSIDLGQGAQETQS
TRBV6-6	TRBJ2-7	many	ASSYGGGTYEQY
TRBV5-1	TRBJ2-7	many	ASSLAYPSGGVNEQY
TRBV7-3	TRBJ2-5	-	ASSLTEGQETQY
TRBV7-2	TRBJ2-1	many	ASSTSRLGDEQF
TRBV10-2	TRBJ2-1	many	ASSLAGGVGNEQF
TRBV6-1	TRBJ2-7	-	ASRPTATYEQY
TRBV28	TRBJ1-1	-	ASSSTPGTGTEAF
TRBV10-3	TRBJ1-6	many	AIRAHNSPLH
TRBV12-3/TRBV12-4	TRBJ1-2	few	ASSPWGGVYGHT
TRBV7-9	TRBJ2-7	many	ASSAPQVWGTYEQY
TRBV6-6	TRBJ2-1	many	ASSDRTSGGNEQF
TRBV6-1	TRBJ2-7	many	ASTLNMMSSYEQY
TRBV20-1	TRBJ2-6	many	SARAHVGTGGLPPGANVLT
TRBV5-1	TRBJ1-4	-	ASSSVRGRARLHLRFGDLF
TRBV9	TRBJ2-5	many	ASSVGTSQETQY
TRBV20-1	TRBJ2-3	-	NETSWGARTDTQY
TRBV30	TRBJ1-6	many	AWSRGLLGTGLDSPLH
TRBV6-5	TRBJ2-5	-	ASSHDGGMGGETQY
TRBV20-1	TRBJ1-2	-	SGARDRGRRGYT